Below, 17 T cell receptor beta chains from the same sample are listed, as sequenced in a study of spatial heterogeneity in lung cancer. Study results and caveats: Mutation counts in tumors were tracked by counts of expanded intratumoral alpha and beta TCRs.

Time point denoted: sample taken at primary tumor resection. These receptors have no identified antigens. TCRdb re-derived calls from the 5' RACE reads in MiXCR, one entry per CDR3 protein. This table has 7,000 to 8,500 distinct CDR3 sequences, 3% to 4% appearing once. The material was lung tumor tissue, obtained at surgery. Every receptor here comes from a male donor with early-stage non-small cell lung cancer.

This clonotype was observed at least ten times. This chain links TRBV5-6 with TRBJ2-1; TRBD2 aligns across 12 bases. Germline CDR1 and CDR2: SGHDT and YYEEEE. This CDR3 region has 15 residues. J was trimmed by 7 bases and V by 4 bases; bases with no gene match: 6. The CDR3, as DNA: TGTGCCAGCAGCCTTCAGCTAGCGGGAGGGAATGAGCAGTTCTTC. This translates into CASSLQLAGGNEQFF.

There are many counts of this clonotype. The chain links TRBV7-9 to TRBJ2-7; D is perhaps TRBD2 (5 bases). V was trimmed by 4 bases and J by 7 bases, leaving 8 bases between them. CDR3 length equals 11 residues. In germline, CDR1 is SEHNR, CDR2 FQNEAQ (reference sequence). Written as DNA, the CDR3 is TGTGCCAGCAGCTCGACGGGGGAGCAGTACTTC. Residues: CASSSTGEQYF.

The chain uses TRBV5-1 and TRBJ2-5, with D hard to call. The germline gives CDR1 SGHRS, CDR2 YFSETQ. The V gene lost 0 bases and the J gene lost 4 bases, with 13 bases spanning the gap. The CDR3 runs 15 residues. CDR3 nucleotide sequence: TGCGCCAGCAGCTTGGCTCCGGGCGGAGCAGAGACCCAGTACTTC. Protein: CASSLAPGGAETQYF. Supplemented by reference TRBV5-1 and TRBJ2-5, the full variable domain reads KAGVTQTPRYLIKTRGQQVTLSCSPISGHRSVSWYQQTPGQGLQFLFEYFSETQRNKGNFPGRFSGRQFSNSRSEMNVSTLELGDSALYLCASSLAPGGAETQYFGPGTRLLVL.

This clonotype has ten or more counts. The chain uses TRBV3-1 and TRBJ1-1; 8 nucleotides agree with TRBD1. With V trimmed by 8 bases and J by 7 bases, 3 bases remained unmatched. CDR3 length equals 11 residues. The germline V gene encodes CDR1 LGHDT and CDR2 YNNKEL (reference sequence). CDR3 loop: CASGQGLEAFF. The CDR3 DNA reads as TGTGCCAGCGGACAGGGCCTTGAAGCTTTCTTT.

This clonotype has ten or more counts. The genes are TRBV7-8 and TRBJ1-2, with no clear D. Deletions cut 7 bases from V and 3 bases from J, with 18 bases between. CDR3 length: 15 amino acids. CDR1 and CDR2 from the germline V gene are SGHVS and FQNEAQ. Here the CDR3 reads CASTSNTGSDYGYTF. CDR3 nucleotide sequence: TGTGCCAGCACCTCGAACACCGGGTCCGACTATGGCTACACCTTC.

This clonotype has a count of ten or more. The genes are TRBV10-3 and TRBJ2-3, with 9 bases matching TRBD1. The germline V gene encodes CDR1 ENHRY and CDR2 SYGVKD. CDR3 length equals 15 residues. V gave up 2 bases and J gave up 4 bases; unmatched junction bases: 4. The CDR3, as DNA: TGTGCCATCAGTGAGCCGGGACAGGGCTCAGATACGCAGTATTTT. It codes for CAISEPGQGSDTQYF.

This clonotype was seen repeatedly, ten times or more. This rearrangement joins TRBV19 to TRBJ1-5, with D unresolved. The CDR3 is 14 residues long. Per the germline V gene, CDR1 is LNHDA and CDR2 is SQIVND (reference sequence). V lost 7 bases and J lost 1, with 11 bases in between. The DNA for the CDR3 is TGTGCCAGTAAAGGTTCGTTGAGCAATCAGCCCCAGCATTTT. Translated, it gives CASKGSLSNQPQHF.

Comment on this clonotype: One base away lies a much larger clone, so this may be a sequencing read error. The V and J genes are TRBV5-1 and TRBJ2-6; 8 bases map to TRBD1. Germline values: CDR1 SGHRS, CDR2 YFSETQ. The CDR3 is 14 residues long. The CDR3 DNA reads as TGCGCCAGCAGCTTGGCCGTGACAGGGGACGTCCTGAATTTC. Its protein is CASSLAVTGDVLNF.

This clonotype was seen at least ten times. The chain recombines TRBV29-1 with TRBJ2-4; 7 nucleotides agree with TRBD1. J gave up 0 bases and V 4 bases, and 6 bases lay outside the gene matches. The CDR3 runs to 15 residues. The germline V gene has CDR1 SQVTM and CDR2 ANQGSEA. CDR3 bases: TGCAGCGTTGTGACAGGGCTTATAGCCAAAAACATTCAGTACTTC. It yields the protein CSVVTGLIAKNIQYF.

This clonotype occurred a few times. A much larger clone is a single base away; this may be a read error. The chain links TRBV9 to TRBJ1-1, with TRBD1 matching 7 bases. CDR1 is SGDLS, CDR2 YYNGEE, per germline. The CDR3 extends over 13 amino acids. This CDR3 reads CASRPGGRGETFF. The DNA for the CDR3 is TGTGCCAGCAGACCAGGGGGGCGCGGTGAAACTTTCTTT.

The CDR3 protein is CASSLRGDEQYF. In nucleotides, the CDR3 is TGTGCCAGCAGCTTAAGGGGCGACGAGCAGTACTTC. The chain links TRBV5-4 to TRBJ2-7; possible D gene TRBD1, 5 bases. Trimming removed 2 bases from V and 5 bases from J, with 8 bases in between. Germline V gene lookup returns CDR1 SGHNT and CDR2 YYREEE (reference sequence). The CDR3 sequence is 12 residues long.

This clonotype showed up many times. The chain recombines TRBV21-1 with TRBJ1-4. TRBV21-1 is listed as a pseudogene. The CDR3 extends over 15 amino acids. CDR3 loop: CASSKFRRGNEKLFF. CDR3 DNA: TGTGCCAGCAGCAAATTCCGGAGGGGTAATGAAAAACTGTTTTTT.

Within the sample, this clonotype is medium-sized. The chain has TRBV27 and TRBJ1-5, with D uncertain. The CDR3 loop spans 12 amino acids. V was trimmed by 8 bases and J by 0 bases, leaving 5 bases between them. CDR1 and CDR2 (germline): MNHEY, SMNVEV (reference sequence). The CDR3 is CASGYSNQPQHF. The CDR3 region has the DNA TGTGCCAGCGGTTATAGCAATCAGCCCCAGCATTTT.

This clonotype was recorded at least ten times. The gene calls are TRBV4-1 and TRBJ1-1; D might be TRBD1 (5 bases). V lost 0 bases to trimming and J lost 11 bases, with 10 bases between them. CDR1 is MGHRA and CDR2 is YSYEKL in the germline V gene. The CDR3 covers 12 residues. DNA of the CDR3: TGCGCCAGCAGCCAAGATCGGGGGGGGGCTTTCTTT. It specifies CASSQDRGGAFF.

This clonotype was recorded at least ten times. The chain couples TRBV5-1 to TRBJ2-4; TRBD2 is a possible D gene (6 bases). This CDR3 has 16 residues. The germline V and J ends were trimmed by 0 bases and 2 bases, with 12 bases remaining between them. CDR1 and CDR2 (germline): SGHRS, YFSETQ. The CDR3 DNA is TGCGCCAGCAGCTTGGCCGGAGGGGAGTCCAAAAACATTCAGTACTTC. Translating it yields CASSLAGGESKNIQYF.

This clonotype turned up a few times. V is TRBV3-1 and J is TRBJ2-1, with D possibly matching TRBD2 (5 bases). CDR1 LGHDT and CDR2 YNNKEL come from the germline V gene (reference sequence). Trimming shortened V by 0 bases and J by 8 bases, and 17 bases separated the two germline ends. The CDR3 consists of 16 residues. CDR3 in amino acids: CASSQDSGGPGDEQFF. The CDR3 DNA is TGTGCCAGCAGCCAAGATAGTGGAGGCCCCGGGGATGAGCAGTTCTTC.

This clonotype was seen repeatedly, ten times or more. The chain is built from TRBV6-2 or TRBV6-3 and TRBJ2-7; 11 nucleotides match TRBD2. The germline V gene has CDR1 MNHEY and CDR2 SVGEGT. The junction had 13 bases not matched to a gene; V was cut back by 5 bases and J by 4 bases. The CDR3 covers 17 residues. CDR3 residues: CASSPEGLAGGLYEQYF. CDR3 nucleotides: TGTGCCAGCAGTCCGGAGGGCCTAGCGGGAGGCCTATACGAGCAGTACTTC.